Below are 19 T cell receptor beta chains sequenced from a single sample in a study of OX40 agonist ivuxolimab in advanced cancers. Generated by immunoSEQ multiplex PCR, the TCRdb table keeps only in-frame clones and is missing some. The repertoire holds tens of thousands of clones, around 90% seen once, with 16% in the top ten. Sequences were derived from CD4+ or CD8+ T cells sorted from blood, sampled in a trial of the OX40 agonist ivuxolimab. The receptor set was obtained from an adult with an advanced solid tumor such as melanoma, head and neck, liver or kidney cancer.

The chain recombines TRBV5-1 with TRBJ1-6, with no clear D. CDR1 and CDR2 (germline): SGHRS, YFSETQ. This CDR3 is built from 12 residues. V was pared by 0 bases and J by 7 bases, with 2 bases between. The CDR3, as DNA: TGCGCCAGCAGCTTGGAAAATTCACCCCTCCACTTT. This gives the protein CASSLENSPLHF. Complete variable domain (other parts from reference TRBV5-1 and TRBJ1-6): KAGVTQTPRYLIKTRGQQVTLSCSPISGHRSVSWYQQTPGQGLQFLFEYFSETQRNKGNFPGRFSGRQFSNSRSEMNVSTLELGDSALYLCASSLENSPLHFGNGTRLTVT.

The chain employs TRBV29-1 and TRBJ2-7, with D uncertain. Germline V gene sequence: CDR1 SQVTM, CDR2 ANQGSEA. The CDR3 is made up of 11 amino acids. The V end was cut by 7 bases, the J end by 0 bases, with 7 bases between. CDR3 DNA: TGCAGCGGTGGCGACTCCTACGAGCAGTACTTC. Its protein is CSGGDSYEQYF.

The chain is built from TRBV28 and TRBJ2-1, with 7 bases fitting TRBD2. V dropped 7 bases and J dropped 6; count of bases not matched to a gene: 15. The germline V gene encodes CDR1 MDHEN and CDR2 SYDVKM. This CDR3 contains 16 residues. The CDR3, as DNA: TGTGCCAGCACCCCTACAGGCGGGAGCGGCATCAATGAGCAGTTCTTC. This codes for CASTPTGGSGINEQFF.

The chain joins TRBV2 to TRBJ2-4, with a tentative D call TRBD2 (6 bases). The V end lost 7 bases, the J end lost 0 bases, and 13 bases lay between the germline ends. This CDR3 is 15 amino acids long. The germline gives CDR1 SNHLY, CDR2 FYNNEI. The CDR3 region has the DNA TGTGCCAGCACCCCGGGGGTGCTAGCCAAAAACATTCAGTACTTC. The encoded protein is CASTPGVLAKNIQYF. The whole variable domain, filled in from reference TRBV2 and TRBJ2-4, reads EPEVTQTPSHQVTQMGQEVILRCVPISNHLYFYWYRQILGQKVEFLVSFYNNEISEKSEIFDDQFSVERPDGSNFTLKIRSTKLEDSAMYFCASTPGVLAKNIQYFGAGTRLSVL.

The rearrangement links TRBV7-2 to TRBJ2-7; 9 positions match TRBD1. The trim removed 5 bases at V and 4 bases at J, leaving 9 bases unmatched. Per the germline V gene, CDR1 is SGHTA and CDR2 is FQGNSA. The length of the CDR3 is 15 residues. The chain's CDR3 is CASSQRGTGYYEQYF. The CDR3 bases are TGTGCCAGCAGCCAAAGGGGGACAGGGTATTACGAGCAGTACTTC.

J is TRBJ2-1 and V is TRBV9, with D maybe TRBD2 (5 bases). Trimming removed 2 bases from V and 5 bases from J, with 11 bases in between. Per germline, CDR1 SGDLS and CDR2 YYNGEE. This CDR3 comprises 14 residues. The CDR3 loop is CASSVGSRDNEQFF. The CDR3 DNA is TGTGCCAGCAGCGTGGGGTCGCGGGACAATGAGCAGTTCTTC. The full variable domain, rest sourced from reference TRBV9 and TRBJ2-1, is DSGVTQTPKHLITATGQRVTLRCSPRSGDLSVYWYQQSLDQGLQFLIQYYNGEERAKGNILERFSAQQFPDLHSELNLSSLELGDSALYFCASSVGSRDNEQFFGPGTRLTVL.

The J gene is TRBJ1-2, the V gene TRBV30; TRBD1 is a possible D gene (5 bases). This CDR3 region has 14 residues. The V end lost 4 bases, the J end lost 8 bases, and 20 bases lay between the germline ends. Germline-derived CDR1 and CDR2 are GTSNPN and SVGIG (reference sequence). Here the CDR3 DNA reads TGTGCCTGGATTAAACCGGGACTCCAAGGAGGCTACACCTTC. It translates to CAWIKPGLQGGYTF.

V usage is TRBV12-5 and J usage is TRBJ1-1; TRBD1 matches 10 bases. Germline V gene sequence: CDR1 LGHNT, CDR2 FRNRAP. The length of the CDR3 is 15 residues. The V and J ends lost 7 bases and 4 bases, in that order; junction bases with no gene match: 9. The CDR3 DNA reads TGTGCTAGTGCCATTCGACAGGGGGCGTTCACTGAAGCTTTCTTT. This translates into CASAIRQGAFTEAFF.

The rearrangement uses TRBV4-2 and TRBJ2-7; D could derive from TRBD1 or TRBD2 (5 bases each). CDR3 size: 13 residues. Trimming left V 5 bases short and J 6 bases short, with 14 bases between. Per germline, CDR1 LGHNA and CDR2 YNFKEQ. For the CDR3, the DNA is TGTGCCAGCAGCGGAAACGGGGCGATCGAGCAGTACTTC. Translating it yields CASSGNGAIEQYF.

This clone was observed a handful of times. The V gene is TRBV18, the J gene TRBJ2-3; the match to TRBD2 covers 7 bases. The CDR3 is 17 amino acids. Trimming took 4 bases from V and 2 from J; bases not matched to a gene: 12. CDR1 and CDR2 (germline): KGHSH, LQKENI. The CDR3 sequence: CASSQSPSGDYTDTQYF. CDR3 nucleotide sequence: TGTGCCAGCTCACAGTCGCCTAGCGGAGATTACACAGATACGCAGTATTTT. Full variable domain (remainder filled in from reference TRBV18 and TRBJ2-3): NAGVMQNPRHLVRRRGQEARLRCSPMKGHSHVYWYRQLPEEGLKFMVYLQKENIIDESGMPKERFSAEFPKEGPSILRIQQVVRGDSAAYFCASSQSPSGDYTDTQYFGPGTRLTVL.

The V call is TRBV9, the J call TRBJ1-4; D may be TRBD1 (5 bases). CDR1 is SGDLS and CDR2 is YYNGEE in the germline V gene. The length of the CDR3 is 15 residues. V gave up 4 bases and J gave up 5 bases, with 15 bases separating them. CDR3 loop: CASSLRDGKNEKLFF. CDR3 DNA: TGTGCCAGCAGCCTTCGGGACGGAAAGAATGAAAAACTGTTTTTT.

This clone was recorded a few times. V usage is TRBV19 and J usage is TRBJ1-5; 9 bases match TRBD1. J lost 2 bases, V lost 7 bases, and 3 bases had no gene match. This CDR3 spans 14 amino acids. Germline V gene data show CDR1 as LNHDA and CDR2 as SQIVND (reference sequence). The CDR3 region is CASTRDRGNQPQHF. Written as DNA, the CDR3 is TGTGCCAGTACTCGGGACAGGGGCAATCAGCCCCAGCATTTT.

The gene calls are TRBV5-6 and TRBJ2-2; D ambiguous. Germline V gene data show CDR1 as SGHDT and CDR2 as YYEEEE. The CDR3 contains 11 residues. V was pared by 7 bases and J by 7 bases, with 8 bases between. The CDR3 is CASQVGGELFF. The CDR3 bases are TGTGCCAGCCAGGTCGGCGGGGAGCTGTTTTTT.

CDR3 nucleotide sequence: TGTGCCAGCAGCCAATTTCGGGGCTCAAGCTACGAGCAGTACTTC. Amino acid sequence: CASSQFRGSSYEQYF. The V call is TRBV6-5, the J call TRBJ2-7; D is tentatively TRBD1 or TRBD2 (5 bases each). Trimming took 6 bases from V and 3 from J, leaving 18 bases between them. CDR3 length: 15 amino acids. Germline V gene data show CDR1 as MNHEY and CDR2 as SVGAGI.

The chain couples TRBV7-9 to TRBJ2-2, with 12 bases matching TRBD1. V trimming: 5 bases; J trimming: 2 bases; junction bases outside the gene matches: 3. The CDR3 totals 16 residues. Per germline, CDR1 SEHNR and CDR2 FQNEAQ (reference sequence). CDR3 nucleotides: TGTGCCAGCAGCAAAGGGACAGGGGGCAACACCGGGGAGCTGTTTTTT. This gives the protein CASSKGTGGNTGELFF. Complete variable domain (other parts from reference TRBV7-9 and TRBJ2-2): DTGVSQNPRHKITKRGQNVTFRCDPISEHNRLYWYRQTLGQGPEFLTYFQNEAQLEKSRLLSDRFSAERPKGSFSTLEIQRTEQGDSAMYLCASSKGTGGNTGELFFGEGSRLTVL.

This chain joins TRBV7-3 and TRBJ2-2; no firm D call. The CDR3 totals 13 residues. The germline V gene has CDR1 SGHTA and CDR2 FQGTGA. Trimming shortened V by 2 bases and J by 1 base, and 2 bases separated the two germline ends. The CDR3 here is CASSLRNTGELFF. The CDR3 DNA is TGTGCCAGCAGCTTACGGAACACCGGGGAGCTGTTTTTT.

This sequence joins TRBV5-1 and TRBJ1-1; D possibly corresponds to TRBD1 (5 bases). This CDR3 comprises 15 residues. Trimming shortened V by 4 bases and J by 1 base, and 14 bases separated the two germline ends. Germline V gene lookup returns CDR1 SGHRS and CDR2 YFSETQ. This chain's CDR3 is CASSITSGGNTEAFF. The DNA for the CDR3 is TGCGCCAGCAGCATAACGTCGGGGGGGAACACTGAAGCTTTCTTT.

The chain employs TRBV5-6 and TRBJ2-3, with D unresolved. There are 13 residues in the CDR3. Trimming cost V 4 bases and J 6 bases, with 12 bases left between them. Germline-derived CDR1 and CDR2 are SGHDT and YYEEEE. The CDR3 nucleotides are TGTGCCAGCAGCCCCAGGCTGCTGGATACGCAGTATTTT. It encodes CASSPRLLDTQYF. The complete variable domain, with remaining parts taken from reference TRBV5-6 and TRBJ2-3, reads DAGVTQSPTHLIKTRGQQVTLRCSPKSGHDTVSWYQQALGQGPQFIFQYYEEEERQRGNFPDRFSGHQFPNYSSELNVNALLLGDSALYLCASSPRLLDTQYFGPGTRLTVL.

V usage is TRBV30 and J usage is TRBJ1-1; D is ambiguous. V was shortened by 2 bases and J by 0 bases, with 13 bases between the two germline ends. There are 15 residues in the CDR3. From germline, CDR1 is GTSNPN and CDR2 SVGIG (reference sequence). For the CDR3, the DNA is TGTGCCTGGAGTTTTCCCACAGTCCTGAACACTGAAGCTTTCTTT. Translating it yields CAWSFPTVLNTEAFF.